This passage covers 30 T cell receptor beta chains from one sample sequenced in a study of T-cell memory formation after mild COVID-19. Each CDR3 protein gets one entry after TCRdb re-called the 5' RACE reads with MiXCR. The sample has 300,000 to 400,000 distinct CDR3 sequences; 25% to 30% are singletons. Sequences were obtained from PBMCs or a T cell subset sorted from them (not recorded which). Receptors were obtained from an adult woman who had mild COVID-19 (a few samples of this study predate the infection). Cell type and time point are not known.

This clonotype came up many times. CDR3 in DNA: TGTGCCAGCAGCCAAGCGGGGTCGAACACCGGGGAGCTGTTTTTT. This sequence encodes CASSQAGSNTGELFF. This rearrangement joins TRBV7-9 to TRBJ2-2, with 7 bases aligning to TRBD2. The J segment lost 0 bases and the V segment lost 5 bases, leaving 3 bases of the junction unmatched. This CDR3 comprises 15 residues. CDR1 is SEHNR and CDR2 is FQNEAQ in the germline V gene (reference sequence). Using reference TRBV7-9 and TRBJ2-2 for the parts outside the CDR3, the full variable domain is DTGVSQNPRHKITKRGQNVTFRCDPISEHNRLYWYRQTLGQGPEFLTYFQNEAQLEKSRLLSDRFSAERPKGSFSTLEIQRTEQGDSAMYLCASSQAGSNTGELFFGEGSRLTVL.

At least ten counts were recorded for this clonotype. The V and J genes are TRBV7-6 and TRBJ2-2; 8 bases fit TRBD1. With V trimmed by 2 bases and J by 1 base, 3 bases remained unmatched. The CDR3 spans 16 residues. Germline CDR1 is SGHVS and CDR2 is FNYEAQ. The CDR3 protein is CASSLLGTGNTGELFF. The CDR3 DNA follows: TGTGCCAGCAGCTTACTAGGGACAGGGAACACCGGGGAGCTGTTTTTT. Together with reference TRBV7-6 and TRBJ2-2, the CDR3 gives the full variable domain: GAGVSQSPRYKVTKRGQDVALRCDPISGHVSLYWYRQALGQGPEFLTYFNYEAQQDKSGLPNDRFSAERPEGSISTLTIQRTEQRDSAMYRCASSLLGTGNTGELFFGEGSRLTVL.

In the case of this clonotype: The conserved phenylalanine or tryptophan normally closing the CDR3 is absent here, so this likely arose from a read error. This sequence joins TRBV5-1 and TRBJ1-1; no definite D call. Per germline, CDR1 SGHRS and CDR2 YFSETQ. The CDR3 length is 14 residues. V dropped 0 bases and J dropped 5 bases, with 11 bases sitting between them. CDR3 amino acids: CASSLAAGKTEAFS. In DNA, the CDR3 is TGCGCCAGCAGCTTGGCCGCAGGAAAAACTGAAGCTTTCTCT.

The sample holds a few counts of this clonotype. The chain has TRBV7-2 and TRBJ2-3; D uncertain. The germline V and J ends were trimmed by 5 bases and 4 bases, with 10 bases remaining between them. From germline, CDR1 is SGHTA and CDR2 FQGNSA. The CDR3 is 13 amino acids. The CDR3, as DNA: TGTGCCAGCAGCCCCAACCCCGCAGATACGCAGTATTTT. Its protein product is CASSPNPADTQYF.

This rearrangement joins TRBV29-1 to TRBJ2-7, with 7 nucleotides matching TRBD2. Germline V gene sequence: CDR1 SQVTM, CDR2 ANQGSEA. There are 11 residues in the CDR3. V trimming: 7 bases; J trimming: 5 bases; junction bases outside the gene matches: 5. CDR3 nucleotides: TGCAGCGGGTCCGGGACTAACGAGCAGTACTTC. Protein sequence: CSGSGTNEQYF.

The gene calls are TRBV9 and TRBJ1-3, with TRBD1 matching 8 bases. V lost 0 bases and J lost 2; bases outside the gene matches: 4. Germline V lookup: CDR1 SGDLS, CDR2 YYNGEE. This CDR3 contains 16 residues. CDR3 in amino acids: CASSVGQGAPGNTIYF. Here the CDR3 DNA reads TGTGCCAGCAGCGTAGGGCAGGGGGCTCCTGGAAACACCATATATTTT.

This clonotype was recorded once. This chain connects TRBV6-2 or TRBV6-3 to TRBJ2-7; 9 positions match TRBD2. The CDR3 covers 15 residues. With V trimmed by 6 bases and J by 5 bases, 11 bases remained unmatched. From germline, CDR1 is MNHEY and CDR2 SVGEGT. This CDR3 reads CASREPSGRNHEQYF. The CDR3 DNA is TGTGCCAGCAGGGAGCCCAGCGGGAGGAATCACGAGCAGTACTTC.

As regards this clonotype: It is unclear where the CDR3 begins or ends on the DNA, so no DNA is shown, and the CDR3 is as TCRdb lists it. The rearrangement links TRBV12-3 or TRBV12-4 to TRBJ1-2; TRBD1, the table's D call, lacks a check against the DNA. Inclusive of both ends, the CDR3 amounts to 14 amino acids. Here the CDR3 reads CASSSSTGWVGYTF.

This clonotype was detected only a few times. The chain carries TRBV9 and TRBJ1-1; the match to TRBD1 covers 7 bases. This CDR3 comprises 17 residues. The V gene end was trimmed by 0 bases and the J gene end by 3 bases; junction bases not matched to a gene: 11. Germline V gene sequence: CDR1 SGDLS, CDR2 YYNGEE. The CDR3 DNA reads as TGTGCCAGCAGCGTAGGACAGGGCTACCCCTATGACACTGAAGCTTTCTTT. It yields the protein CASSVGQGYPYDTEAFF. The full variable domain, its missing parts supplied by reference TRBV9 and TRBJ1-1, is DSGVTQTPKHLITATGQRVTLRCSPRSGDLSVYWYQQSLDQGLQFLIQYYNGEERAKGNILERFSAQQFPDLHSELNLSSLELGDSALYFCASSVGQGYPYDTEAFFGQGTRLTVV.

This clonotype turned up a few times. The CDR3 nucleotides read TGCGCCAGCAGCCAAGAGGCTAGCGGGAGGGCCTACGAGCAGTACTTC. This sequence encodes CASSQEASGRAYEQYF. The genes are TRBV4-3 and TRBJ2-7; the match to TRBD2 covers 12 bases. V dropped 0 bases and J dropped 2; count of bases not matched to a gene: 2. There are 16 residues in the CDR3. From germline, CDR1 is LGHNA and CDR2 YSLEER.

This clonotype was seen a few times. The gene calls are TRBV24-1 and TRBJ2-1; 7 nucleotides align to TRBD1. This CDR3 has 12 amino acids. V shed 8 bases and J 7 bases; nucleotides not matched to a gene: 4. Germline lookup yields CDR1 KGHDR and CDR2 SFDVKD. The CDR3 region is CATKGALNEQFF. In nucleotides, the CDR3 is TGTGCCACCAAGGGGGCGCTTAATGAGCAGTTCTTC.

This clonotype has a handful of counts. The chain has TRBV7-9 and TRBJ2-2; the match to TRBD1 covers 10 bases. The CDR3 runs to 16 residues. Germline values: CDR1 SEHNR, CDR2 FQNEAQ (reference sequence). J lost 5 bases, V lost 4 bases, and 7 bases had no gene match. CDR3 in amino acids: CASSSSGTGDTGELFF. The CDR3 coding sequence is TGTGCCAGCAGCTCATCCGGGACAGGGGATACCGGGGAGCTGTTTTTT.

This clonotype showed up just a few times. The V call is TRBV20-1, the J call TRBJ2-7; 7 bases fit TRBD2. Germline CDR1 reads DFQATT; CDR2 reads SNEGSKA (reference sequence). J was trimmed by 3 bases and V by 6 bases; bases with no gene match: 17. The CDR3 has 16 residues. The CDR3 nucleotides read TGCAGTGCCTCGTCCCTAGCGGAGCCGTCCTACTACGAGCAGTACTTC. Protein sequence: CSASSLAEPSYYEQYF.

The chain uses TRBV5-8 and TRBJ1-1; D is undetermined. The CDR3 sequence is 14 residues long. Germline CDR1 is SGHTS and CDR2 is YDEGEE. Trimming took 0 bases from V and 1 from J, leaving 7 bases between them. The CDR3 nucleotides read TGTGCCAGCAGCTTGGAACCCGGGAACACTGAAGCTTTCTTT. Protein sequence: CASSLEPGNTEAFF.

This clonotype was detected only a few times. The genes are TRBV11-3 and TRBJ2-5; no clear D gene. Trimming took off 11 bases at V and 1 base at J, with 14 bases between the two ends. The CDR3 runs to 13 residues. Germline V lookup: CDR1 SGHNT, CDR2 YENEEA. The DNA for the CDR3 is TGTGCCCGCCCGGAAATCATCCAAGAGACCCAGTACTTC. This encodes CARPEIIQETQYF.

The table lists this clonotype with a few counts. The rearrangement links TRBV7-6 to TRBJ2-5; 8 nucleotides match TRBD1. J was trimmed by 2 bases and V by 6 bases; bases with no gene match: 5. CDR1 is SGHVS, CDR2 FNYEAQ, per germline. The CDR3 is 14 amino acids. This CDR3 reads CASRPGTGQETQYF. For the CDR3, the DNA is TGTGCCAGCAGACCCGGGACAGGACAAGAGACCCAGTACTTC. The full variable domain, rest sourced from reference TRBV7-6 and TRBJ2-5, is GAGVSQSPRYKVTKRGQDVALRCDPISGHVSLYWYRQALGQGPEFLTYFNYEAQQDKSGLPNDRFSAERPEGSISTLTIQRTEQRDSAMYRCASRPGTGQETQYFGPGTRLLVL.

This clonotype was recorded only once. The V gene is TRBV6-5, the J gene TRBJ1-2; D gene unclear. Per the germline V gene, CDR1 is MNHEY and CDR2 is SVGAGI. Trimming took off 6 bases at V and 4 bases at J, with 9 bases between the two ends. This CDR3 has 12 residues. The CDR3 sequence: CASRTRIYGYTF. CDR3 nucleotides: TGTGCCAGCAGAACGAGGATCTATGGCTACACCTTC.

The chain links TRBV19 to TRBJ1-4, with 9 positions matching TRBD1. The germline CDR1 and CDR2 sequences are LNHDA and SQIVND (reference sequence). V was clipped by 6 bases and J by 8 bases; unmatched bases: 4. The CDR3 consists of 13 residues. The CDR3 loop is CASRGTGPEKLFF. The CDR3 nucleotides are TGTGCCAGTAGAGGGACAGGGCCCGAAAAACTGTTTTTT.

This chain links TRBV5-1 with TRBJ1-5; no reliable D call. Deletions cut 4 bases from V and 3 bases from J, with 8 bases between. The CDR3 spans 13 residues. Germline V lookup: CDR1 SGHRS, CDR2 YFSETQ. CDR3 residues: CASSAFPNQPQHF. In DNA, the CDR3 is TGCGCCAGCAGCGCCTTTCCCAATCAGCCCCAGCATTTT.

This clonotype is a singleton in its sample. The V gene is TRBV7-9, the J gene TRBJ2-1; D remains unclear. Germline-derived CDR1 and CDR2 are SEHNR and FQNEAQ (reference sequence). CDR3 size: 16 residues. V was cut by 1 base and J by 3 bases, with 13 bases left in between. CDR3 loop: CASSLDKFPFYNEQFF. In DNA, the CDR3 is TGTGCCAGCAGCTTAGACAAGTTCCCTTTCTACAATGAGCAGTTCTTC.

The rearrangement joins TRBV29-1 to TRBJ2-2; D gene ambiguous. V was trimmed by 4 bases and J by 6 bases, leaving 9 bases between them. Germline loops: CDR1 SQVTM, CDR2 ANQGSEA. CDR3 length equals 12 residues. The CDR3 DNA follows: TGCAGCGTTGCCATCCACGCCGGGGAGCTGTTTTTT. Translated: CSVAIHAGELFF.

In this sample, this clonotype turned up a few times. This chain uses TRBV24-1 with TRBJ2-1; TRBD2 matches 7 bases. CDR1 is KGHDR and CDR2 is SFDVKD in the germline V gene. The CDR3 contains 13 residues. The V segment lost 9 bases and the J segment 6 bases; nucleotides outside the gene matches: 7. The CDR3 coding sequence is TGTGCCACCTCCACTAGCGTAAGCAATGAGCAGTTCTTC. Protein: CATSTSVSNEQFF.

V gene TRBV28 combines with J gene TRBJ1-1; 8 nucleotides agree with TRBD1. V trimming: 1 base; J trimming: 1 base; junction bases outside the gene matches: 2. The CDR3 extends over 15 amino acids. The V gene's germline CDR1 is MDHEN and CDR2 SYDVKM. The DNA of the CDR3 is TGTGCCAGCAGTTTATTACAGGGGGGGAACACTGAAGCTTTCTTT. Amino acid sequence: CASSLLQGGNTEAFF.

This chain joins TRBV20-1 and TRBJ1-3; no definite D call. The V end lost 2 bases, the J end lost 1 base, and 9 bases lay between the germline ends. This CDR3 has 14 residues. In germline, CDR1 is DFQATT, CDR2 SNEGSKA (reference sequence). The CDR3 protein is CSARIGPSGNTIYF. The CDR3 coding sequence is TGCAGTGCTAGAATCGGGCCTTCTGGAAACACCATATATTTT.

The gene calls are TRBV27 and TRBJ1-4; a possible D gene is TRBD1 (5 bases). Per germline, CDR1 MNHEY and CDR2 SMNVEV (reference sequence). Trimming cost V 5 bases and J 4 bases, with 14 bases left between them. The CDR3 sequence is 15 residues long. The CDR3 is CASSPRRGGNEKLFF. The CDR3 region has the DNA TGTGCCAGCAGTCCCCGTCGGGGCGGTAATGAAAAACTGTTTTTT. Drawing the rest from reference TRBV27 and TRBJ1-4, the complete variable domain is EAQVTQNPRYLITVTGKKLTVTCSQNMNHEYMSWYRQDPGLGLRQIYYSMNVEVTDKGDVPEGYKVSRKEKRNFPLILESPSPNQTSLYFCASSPRRGGNEKLFFGSGTQLSVL.

The chain carries TRBV19 and TRBJ1-1; 9 bases are shared with TRBD1. Germline assignment: CDR1 LNHDA and CDR2 SQIVND (reference sequence). The J segment lost 3 bases and the V segment lost 5 bases, leaving 7 bases of the junction unmatched. The CDR3 extends over 15 amino acids. CDR3 amino acids: CASSPQQGADTEAFF. Written as DNA, the CDR3 is TGTGCCAGTAGTCCTCAACAGGGGGCGGACACTGAAGCTTTCTTT.

This chain links TRBV3-1 with TRBJ2-3; no clear D gene. The germline CDR1 and CDR2 sequences are LGHDT and YNNKEL (reference sequence). The CDR3 has 16 amino acids. V was shortened by 1 base and J by 2 bases, with 13 bases between the two germline ends. CDR3 protein: CASSQGVSDDTDTQYF. The CDR3 bases are TGTGCCAGCAGCCAAGGGGTTTCGGATGACACAGATACGCAGTATTTT.

The genes are TRBV7-2 and TRBJ2-7, with D maybe TRBD2 (5 bases). Trimming removed 1 base from V and 0 bases from J, with 10 bases in between. The CDR3 contains 15 residues. Germline V gene data show CDR1 as SGHTA and CDR2 as FQGNSA. CDR3 sequence: CASSLEGGLSYEQYF. Here the CDR3 DNA reads TGTGCCAGCAGCTTAGAAGGAGGCCTCTCCTACGAGCAGTACTTC.

The chain has TRBV6-1 and TRBJ2-1; D gene unclear. V lost 1 base to trimming and J lost 5 bases, with 6 bases between them. Germline V gene lookup returns CDR1 MNHNS and CDR2 SASEGT. This CDR3 has 13 amino acids. The CDR3 here is CASSEVGNNEQFF. In DNA, the CDR3 is TGTGCCAGCAGTGAAGTGGGGAACAATGAGCAGTTCTTC.

A single count supports this clonotype. The V call is TRBV7-9, the J call TRBJ2-1; TRBD2 matches at 7 bases. Unmatched junction bases numbered 15, after V lost 5 bases and J lost 8 bases. The CDR3 runs to 16 residues. CDR1 SEHNR and CDR2 FQNEAQ come from the germline V gene (reference sequence). The CDR3 bases are TGTGCCAGCAGCCCTACCTCTTCGGGAGGAGGGCATGAGCAGTTCTTC. Encoded protein: CASSPTSSGGGHEQFF. The full variable domain, in which reference TRBV7-9 and TRBJ2-1 provide the parts outside the CDR3, is DTGVSQNPRHKITKRGQNVTFRCDPISEHNRLYWYRQTLGQGPEFLTYFQNEAQLEKSRLLSDRFSAERPKGSFSTLEIQRTEQGDSAMYLCASSPTSSGGGHEQFFGPGTRLTVL.